This section outlines one T cell receptor (beta chain) sequence together with its context. One end of the junction is discordant with germline, which a read error may explain. This record belongs to a study of shared clonotypes between healthy human individuals. Ten immunoSEQ deep assay plates held the unsorted PBMC DNA. Original processing methods: ImmunoSEQ gave junction-only sequences without quality scores, so filtering differed. Clones were read by immunoSEQ multiplex PCR, and TCRdb kept only the in-frame ones, dropping some. V and J calls and clone size are given by that table; D and trimming were obtained from the DNA. The repertoire consists of about 510,000 clones, with about four fifths occurring once and the leading ten covering over 10%. This clonotype originated in a woman between 40 and 50 years old in good health. Some clones in this sample may be carry-over from other donors' samples. The source material was PBMCs.

Here the CDR3 reads CASSTIFSLTAPNW. DNA of the CDR3: TGTGCCAGCAGTACGATCTTTTCGCTGACAGCCCCGAACTGG. The chain recombines TRBV27 with TRBJ2-7; D perhaps matches TRBD1 (5 bases). Looked up from germline, CDR1 is MNHEY and CDR2 is SMNVEV (reference sequence). This CDR3 spans 14 amino acids.